The rows below give T cell receptor beta chains drawn from one sample of a study of identical twins. TCRdb fed the 5' RACE reads into MiXCR, producing one record per CDR3 protein. Here the sample spans more than 350,000 distinct CDR3 sequences, roughly 9% being singletons. Input material: naive T cells sorted from blood. The receptors originated from a woman aged 45-65 years in good health. Each CDR3 is given with its conserved first and last residue. A D gene is named only where the DNA matches it firmly. The size entry is marked missing in some rows and otherwise reads once, few, many or a size class.

>TRBV24-1|TRBJ1-3|few|.
TGTGCCACCGGGGGAACCTCTGGAAACACCATATATTTT
CATGGTSGNTIYF
>TRBV11-3|TRBJ1-2|few|.
TGTGCCAGCAGCTTAGATCCCGGTCGCTATGGCTACACCTTC
CASSLDPGRYGYTF
>TRBV18|TRBJ1-2|many|.
TGTGCCAGCTCACCAGTGGGTCGCCTCTATGGCTACACCTTC
CASSPVGRLYGYTF
>TRBV5-5|TRBJ1-5|many|TRBD1
TGTGCCAGCAGCCACGGACAGGGATATCGGCAGCCCCAGCATTTT
CASSHGQGYRQPQHF
>TRBV11-3|TRBJ2-2|few|.
TGTGCCAGCAGCTCTCATCGCACCGGGGAGCTGTTTTTT
CASSSHRTGELFF
>TRBV10-3|TRBJ2-1|.|.
TGTGCCATCAGTGGGCCCCACAATGAGCAGTTCTTC
CAISGPHNEQFF
>TRBV5-1|TRBJ2-5|.|.
TGCGCCAGCAGCCCCTCAACAGAGACCCAGTACTTC
CASSPSTETQYF
>TRBV12-3/TRBV12-4|TRBJ1-5|.|TRBD1
TGTGCCAGCAGTAATAGCGCGGGACAGGAATATAGCAATCAGCCCCAGCATTTT
CASSNSAGQEYSNQPQHF
>TRBV5-1|TRBJ1-1|many|.
TGCGCCAGCAGCTTGCGGACAGCCGGAGGCACTGAAGCTTTCTTT
CASSLRTAGGTEAFF
>TRBV5-4|TRBJ2-1|.|.
TGTGCCAGCAGCTCTAGAGATGGGAGGAAATACAATGAGCAGTTCTTC
CASSSRDGRKYNEQFF
>TRBV23-1|TRBJ1-2|.|.
TGCGCCAGCAGTCGAACATACGTCAGGGCTAACTATGGCTACACCTTC
CASSRTYVRANYGYTF
>TRBV3-1|TRBJ2-2|few|.
TGTGCCAGCAGACCCGTTTTCGGGGAGCTGTTTTTT
CASRPVFGELFF
>TRBV29-1|TRBJ2-1|.|TRBD2
TGTACCATAGCGGGGGTGAGCTCCTACAATGAGCAGTTCTTC
CTIAGVSSYNEQFF
>TRBV11-2|TRBJ1-1|few|.
TGTGCCAGCAGCCTAGTAGGGGGAGGCCCTTTCTTT
CASSLVGGGPFF
>TRBV11-1|TRBJ2-1|many|TRBD2
TGTGCCAGCAGCTTACTACCTAGCGGGAGTGGTGAGCAGTTCTTC
CASSLLPSGSGEQFF
>TRBV4-1|TRBJ2-7|.|.
TGCGCCAGCAGCCAAGTTGGGGCCTCCTCCTACGAGCAGTACTTC
CASSQVGASSYEQYF
>TRBV7-6|TRBJ2-1|.|.
TGTGCCAGCAGCTCAGGCCTACCTCCGAGCTCCTACAATGAGCAGTTCTTC
CASSSGLPPSSYNEQFF
>TRBV7-9|TRBJ2-1|few|.
TGTGCCAGCAGCCCCGTGCCTGAGCAGTTCTTC
CASSPVPEQFF
>TRBV21-1|TRBJ2-7|.|.
TGTGCCAGCAGCAGGGGGCCCGAGTTAGGGTCCTACGAGCAGTACTTC
CASSRGPELGSYEQYF
>TRBV5-1|TRBJ2-7|.|.
TGCGCCAGCAGCGCGTCGGTGAACTACGGTTACGAGCAGTACTTC
CASSASVNYGYEQYF
>TRBV24-1|TRBJ2-1|many|.
TGTGCCACCAGCGAGCCGGGGAACAATGAGCAGTTCTTC
CATSEPGNNEQFF
>TRBV29-1|TRBJ2-7|many|.
TGCAGCTTCATGGGGGGCTACGAGCAGTACTTC
CSFMGGYEQYF
>TRBV28|TRBJ2-2|few|TRBD2
TGTGCCAGCACCTCCCTAGCGGTGAACACCGGGGAGCTGTTTTTT
CASTSLAVNTGELFF
>TRBV10-3|TRBJ2-1|many|TRBD1
TGTGCCACTACCGGGACAGGGGATGAGCAGTTCTTC
CATTGTGDEQFF
>TRBV7-9|TRBJ2-5|few|TRBD2
TGTGCCAGCATACTACCGGGACTAGCGGAAGAGACCCAGTACTTC
CASILPGLAEETQYF
>TRBV7-9|TRBJ2-5|.|TRBD1
TGTGCCAGCAGCTTCCCAAGGATTCCGGAGTTAGGGGGCGAGACCCAGTACTTC
CASSFPRIPELGGETQYF
>TRBV6-5|TRBJ2-3|few|.
TGTGCCAGTAAGAGGTATTTCGGCACAGATACGCAGTATTTT
CASKRYFGTDTQYF
>TRBV12-3/TRBV12-4|TRBJ2-1|many|TRBD2
TGTGCAACCACTGGGACTAGCGGGAGGATTGAGCAGTTCTTC
CATTGTSGRIEQFF
>TRBV25-1|TRBJ1-6|few|TRBD1
TGTGCCAGCAGGCGGGACAGCTGGAATTCACCCCTCCACTTT
CASRRDSWNSPLHF
>TRBV10-3|TRBJ2-2|many|.
TGTGCCATCAGGGGCGCGGGCGCCGGGGAGCTGTTTTTT
CAIRGAGAGELFF
>TRBV5-1|TRBJ1-1|many|.
TGCGCCAGCAGCCGTGGAGGGGGGAACACTGAAGCTTTCTTT
CASSRGGGNTEAFF